These 24 T cell receptor beta chains came from one sample sequenced in a study of cytomegalovirus exposure and HLA in healthy donors. It was with 60 Vbeta and 13 Jbeta primers that the PCR ran. TCRdb's copy holds only in-frame clones and misses some; the assay was immunoSEQ multiplex PCR. The sample includes under 200,000 clones, roughly 87% of them seen just once. The sample consisted of PBMCs. These receptors originate from a boy younger than 10 in good health and CMV-seronegative.

This clone has more than one count but fewer than ten. The V and J genes are TRBV2 and TRBJ2-6, with TRBD1 as a possible D gene (6 bases). This CDR3 is built from 16 residues. In germline, CDR1 is SNHLY, CDR2 FYNNEI. Trimming took 0 bases from V and 2 from J, leaving 8 bases between them. CDR3 region: CASSEARGTGANVLTF. Written as DNA, the CDR3 is TGTGCCAGCAGTGAAGCAAGGGGGACTGGGGCCAACGTCCTGACTTTC.

The rearrangement joins TRBV15 to TRBJ2-5; D call uncertain. This CDR3 is built from 12 residues. The germline V gene encodes CDR1 LNHNV and CDR2 YYDKDF (reference sequence). Trimming cost V 0 bases and J 8 bases, with 7 bases left between them. The CDR3 loop reads CATSRDPPTQYF. CDR3 DNA sequence: TGTGCCACCAGCAGAGATCCCCCTACCCAGTACTTC.

The chain recombines TRBV6-1 with TRBJ1-5; TRBD1 aligns across 9 bases. The CDR3 is 15 residues long. Germline assignment: CDR1 MNHNS and CDR2 SASEGT. The junction had 7 bases not matched to a gene; V was cut back by 4 bases and J by 6 bases. The DNA of the CDR3 is TGTGCCAGCAGTGGGGCCGACAGGGGGGGTCAGCCCCAGCATTTT. It translates to CASSGADRGGQPQHF.

The CDR3 reads CASSHPMPRGGGAQETQYF. The CDR3 DNA follows: TGTGCCAGCAGCCACCCGATGCCCAGGGGCGGGGGGGCCCAAGAGACCCAGTACTTC. The rearrangement joins TRBV7-8 to TRBJ2-5, with TRBD2 identical over 9 bases. This CDR3 is built from 19 residues. The germline CDR1 and CDR2 sequences are SGHVS and FQNEAQ. J lost 1 base, V lost 5 bases, and 17 bases had no gene match. Full variable domain (missing parts from reference TRBV7-8 and TRBJ2-5): GAGVSQSPRYKVAKRGQDVALRCDPISGHVSLFWYQQALGQGPEFLTYFQNEAQLDKSGLPSDRFFAERPEGSVSTLKIQRTQQEDSAVYLCASSHPMPRGGGAQETQYFGPGTRLLVL.

This sequence joins TRBV5-1 and TRBJ2-5; D is undetermined. The CDR3 contains 15 residues. V was clipped by 3 bases and J by 2 bases, with 14 bases between them. Germline CDR1 is SGHRS and CDR2 is YFSETQ. CDR3 sequence: CASSWVGNYQETQYF. DNA of the CDR3: TGCGCCAGCAGCTGGGTAGGAAACTATCAAGAGACCCAGTACTTC.

CDR3 in DNA: TGTGCCAGCAGTTTAGCTGGAGGGGAAGAGACCCAGTACTTC. It encodes CASSLAGGEETQYF. The chain has TRBV27 and TRBJ2-5; TRBD2 might be the D (6 bases). From germline, CDR1 is MNHEY and CDR2 SMNVEV (reference sequence). Trimming removed 2 bases from V and 3 bases from J, with 10 bases in between. This CDR3 contains 14 residues.

Notes on this clone: The sample contains more than one DNA sequence encoding this CDR3. The chain joins TRBV6-5 to TRBJ1-3; 7 bases map to TRBD1. CDR3 length: 15 residues. Germline-derived CDR1 and CDR2 are MNHEY and SVGAGI. V dropped 6 bases and J dropped 4; count of bases not matched to a gene: 9. The CDR3 sequence is CASRRQGLEGNTIYF. The CDR3 DNA reads as TGTGCCAGCAGACGACAGGGACTGGAAGGAAACACCATATATTTT.

This rearrangement joins TRBV28 to TRBJ1-1; D is uncertain. The V end was cut by 6 bases, the J end by 5 bases, with 19 bases between. Germline CDR1 MDHEN, CDR2 SYDVKM. CDR3 length: 15 residues. CDR3 coding DNA: TGTGCCAGCAGGTCACCTGTAGGAGGTGGGACTGAAGCTTTCTTT. This encodes CASRSPVGGGTEAFF.

J is TRBJ2-2 and V is TRBV27, with 7 bases fitting TRBD2. The CDR3 is 14 residues long. Germline assignment: CDR1 MNHEY and CDR2 SMNVEV (reference sequence). V lost 3 bases and J lost 6; bases outside the gene matches: 4. The CDR3 DNA sequence: TGTGCCAGCAGTTTGGCGGGAGTGTCCGGGGAGCTGTTTTTT. Protein: CASSLAGVSGELFF.

The CDR3 reads CASSYSMGGAYNEQFF. Written as DNA, the CDR3 is TGTGCCAGCAGTTACTCGATGGGGGGGGCCTACAATGAGCAGTTCTTC. This chain connects TRBV6-6 to TRBJ2-1, with 7 nucleotides matching TRBD2. Germline CDR1 is MNHNY and CDR2 is SVGAGI (reference sequence). V shed 0 bases and J 2 bases; nucleotides not matched to a gene: 4. CDR3 length: 16 residues.

The chain recombines TRBV25-1 with TRBJ1-6, with D perhaps matching TRBD1 (5 bases). V gave up 2 bases and J gave up 11 bases, with 10 bases separating them. CDR3 length: 13 residues. Germline V gene lookup returns CDR1 MGHDK and CDR2 SYGVNS. Here the CDR3 reads CASSEGAPTPLHF. CDR3 nucleotide sequence: TGTGCCAGCAGTGAAGGGGCCCCTACACCCCTCCACTTT. The full variable domain, completed using reference TRBV25-1 and TRBJ1-6, is EADIYQTPRYLVIGTGKKITLECSQTMGHDKMYWYQQDPGMELHLIHYSYGVNSTEKGDLSSESTVSRIRTEHFPLTLESARPSHTSQYLCASSEGAPTPLHFGNGTRLTVT.

This chain connects TRBV28 to TRBJ2-1, with TRBD2 identical over 8 bases. The CDR3 is 17 residues long. With V trimmed by 7 bases and J by 8 bases, 19 bases remained unmatched. CDR1 MDHEN and CDR2 SYDVKM come from the germline V gene. Written as DNA, the CDR3 is TGTGCCAGCACCCTACCCCTGGCTAGCGGGCTTGGCGATGAGCAGTTCTTC. Encoded protein: CASTLPLASGLGDEQFF.

The rearrangement uses TRBV6-1 and TRBJ1-5; 8 bases are shared with TRBD1. The CDR3 totals 15 residues. The J segment lost 4 bases and the V segment lost 7 bases, leaving 9 bases of the junction unmatched. The germline CDR1 and CDR2 sequences are MNHNS and SASEGT. The CDR3 spells CASKNLRTGNQPQHF. CDR3 sequence (DNA): TGTGCCAGCAAGAATCTACGGACAGGGAATCAGCCCCAGCATTTT.

Written as DNA, the CDR3 is TGTGCCAGCTCACCTAATAAGCAACAGAAGTTTAACTATGGCTACACCTTC. Residues: CASSPNKQQKFNYGYTF. The rearrangement uses TRBV18 and TRBJ1-2; no firm D call. CDR1 and CDR2 (germline): KGHSH, LQKENI. CDR3 length: 17 residues. With 3 bases removed from V and 1 base from J, the gap between germline ends came to 18 bases.

The chain employs TRBV28 and TRBJ1-1; the D gene is possibly TRBD1 (6 bases). This CDR3 has 15 residues. V gave up 1 base and J gave up 1 base, with 10 bases separating them. CDR1 is MDHEN, CDR2 SYDVKM, per germline. CDR3 amino acids: CASSLSPGANTEAFF. In nucleotides, the CDR3 is TGTGCCAGCAGTTTATCCCCAGGGGCGAACACTGAAGCTTTCTTT.

The chain has TRBV28 and TRBJ2-7; TRBD2 matches at 14 bases. The CDR3 contains 19 residues. Losses at the gene ends were 4 bases for V and 1 base for J; bases not matched to a gene: 12. The V gene's germline CDR1 is MDHEN and CDR2 SYDVKM. Written as DNA, the CDR3 is TGTGCCAGCAGTTCCCGTCATGGACTAGCGGGAGGAGGGTCCTACGAGCAGTACTTC. It is translated as CASSSRHGLAGGGSYEQYF.

This chain joins TRBV19 and TRBJ1-2; D gene ambiguous. This CDR3 is built from 14 residues. Germline V gives CDR1 LNHDA, CDR2 SQIVND (reference sequence). The V end was cut by 8 bases, the J end by 1 base, with 14 bases between. In nucleotides, the CDR3 is TGTGCCAGTCACAACACTCGCGGTAACTATGGCTACACCTTC. This translates into CASHNTRGNYGYTF.

This clone has more than one count but fewer than ten. The chain employs TRBV4-1 and TRBJ1-6; tentative D call: TRBD1 (5 bases). Deletions cut 0 bases from V and 10 bases from J, with 16 bases between. The V gene's germline CDR1 is MGHRA and CDR2 YSYEKL. The CDR3 totals 16 residues. CDR3 residues: CASSQDGQGLNSPLHF. In nucleotides, the CDR3 is TGCGCCAGCAGCCAAGATGGGCAGGGCTTAAACTCACCCCTCCACTTT.

V and J are TRBV7-3 and TRBJ2-5, with D possibly being TRBD2 (7 bases). V was trimmed by 5 bases and J by 1 base, leaving 14 bases between them. This CDR3 is built from 15 residues. Germline loops: CDR1 SGHTA, CDR2 FQGTGA. The CDR3 DNA sequence: TGTGCCAGCAGCGCGGGGGCCTACTCCCAAGAGACCCAGTACTTC. This translates into CASSAGAYSQETQYF.

The chain joins TRBV6-5 to TRBJ1-1; D perhaps matches TRBD1 (5 bases). Trimming removed 0 bases from V and 3 bases from J, with 11 bases in between. Germline V gene lookup returns CDR1 MNHEY and CDR2 SVGAGI. The CDR3 is 15 amino acids. The CDR3, as DNA: TGTGCCAGCAGTTACTCGTCCAGGGAAGACACTGAAGCTTTCTTT. Protein product: CASSYSSREDTEAFF.

CDR3 loop: CASSSRGRPRPHEQYF. The CDR3, as DNA: TGTGCCAGCAGTTCCCGCGGCCGACCTAGACCCCACGAGCAGTACTTC. This chain connects TRBV6-6 to TRBJ2-7; D is uncertain. The CDR3 covers 16 residues. Deletions cut 4 bases from V and 5 bases from J, with 21 bases between. Per the germline V gene, CDR1 is MNHNY and CDR2 is SVGAGI (reference sequence).

The chain is built from TRBV28 and TRBJ2-5; 8 nucleotides line up with TRBD2. Germline CDR1 reads MDHEN; CDR2 reads SYDVKM. The CDR3 spans 14 residues. V dropped 1 base and J dropped 3; count of bases not matched to a gene: 1. The CDR3 is CASSLSGGEETQYF. CDR3 DNA sequence: TGTGCCAGCAGTTTATCGGGGGGGGAAGAGACCCAGTACTTC.

The V call is TRBV6-5, the J call TRBJ1-5; 9 bases match TRBD1. This CDR3 comprises 15 residues. V shed 6 bases and J 2 bases; nucleotides not matched to a gene: 5. Per the germline V gene, CDR1 is MNHEY and CDR2 is SVGAGI. The CDR3 nucleotides read TGTGCCAGCAGCCCTCGGACAGGGGGCAATCAGCCCCAGCATTTT. As protein: CASSPRTGGNQPQHF.

This chain links TRBV18 with TRBJ2-7; D call uncertain. The germline V gene has CDR1 KGHSH and CDR2 LQKENI. V shed 2 bases and J shed 4 bases, with 12 bases lying between them. The CDR3 contains 14 residues. The CDR3 here is CASSPVSRSYEQYF. The CDR3 nucleotides read TGTGCCAGCTCACCAGTTAGCCGAAGTTACGAGCAGTACTTC.